This T cell receptor beta chain was captured in a study of T cells in Graves' hyperthyroidism and ophthalmopathy. TCR beta CDR3 regions were amplified from RNA. First-round RT-PCR of the TCR CDR3 relied on the HTBI primer set. TCRdb fed the multiplex PCR reads into MiXCR, producing one record per CDR3 protein. The sample lists some 420,000 distinct CDR3 sequences; about an eighth were seen once. The CDR3 spans 14 residues. Germline trimming cut 7 bases from V and 5 bases from J; bases unmatched to any gene: 8. Germline V gene data show CDR1 as DFQATT and CDR2 as SNEGSKA (reference sequence). Study-wide findings and caveats: Blood also showed most of the thyroid clonotypes that were expanded above 0.001.

Graves' hyperthyroidism was deemed stable absent ophthalmopathy progression within 18 months. Comment on this clonotype: Its antigen remains unknown.

The chain has TRBV20-1 and TRBJ2-2, with 9 bases fitting TRBD1. The sequencing sample was made of blood. The TCR sequence derives from a woman between 18 and 29 years old with Graves' hyperthyroidism. CDR3 bases: TGCAGTGTAAGGGACAGGGCGTCAACCGGGGAGCTGTTTTTT. This translates into CSVRDRASTGELFF.